Listed below are T cell receptor beta chains from one sample, sequenced in a study of blood T cell dynamics during melanoma immunotherapy. Sequenced by immunoSEQ multiplex PCR; TCRdb stores in-frame clones only, minus some. The repertoire has thousands of clones, more than 70% of them found once; the top ten carry 3.6%. Sequences were derived from blood, sampled from a patient treated with checkpoint blockade. These receptors were collected from a human donor with melanoma. The CDR3 runs from the conserved cysteine through the conserved F or W. Each record gives: clone size, D gene, V gene, CDR3 length, J gene, CDR3 DNA, CDR3 protein. D genes are given only for firm matches. Some rows mark clone size as missing; the rest say once, few, many or name a class of expanded clone.

abundance: NA
d_gene: TRBD2
v_gene: TRBV19
len: 15
j_gene: TRBJ2-7
CDR3nt: TGTGCCAGTAGTATAGAAGGGGCGGGAGGCTACGAGCAGTACTTC
CDR3aa: CASSIEGAGGYEQYF

abundance: NA
d_gene: NA
v_gene: TRBV4-1
len: 17
j_gene: TRBJ1-2
CDR3nt: TGCGCCAGCAGCCAAGAGGCCCAGGGAACCCCTAACTATGGCTACACCTTC
CDR3aa: CASSQEAQGTPNYGYTF

abundance: NA
d_gene: NA
v_gene: TRBV5-6
len: 12
j_gene: TRBJ2-7
CDR3nt: TGTGCCAGCAGCTTGCCTAGCCTCGAGCAGTACTTC
CDR3aa: CASSLPSLEQYF

abundance: NA
d_gene: TRBD2
v_gene: TRBV5-1
len: 15
j_gene: TRBJ2-7
CDR3nt: TGCGCCAGCAGCTTGTCGGCTAGCGGGTTGTACGAGCAGTACTTC
CDR3aa: CASSLSASGLYEQYF

abundance: NA
d_gene: TRBD1
v_gene: TRBV5-1
len: 16
j_gene: TRBJ1-5
CDR3nt: TGCGCCAGCAGCTTATCTCCAGGGGGCGGCAATCAGCCCCAGCATTTT
CDR3aa: CASSLSPGGGNQPQHF

abundance: NA
d_gene: NA
v_gene: TRBV14
len: 18
j_gene: TRBJ1-2
CDR3nt: TGTGCCAGCAGCCAAGGATTAGGCTTCGAGACGACACGCTATGGCTACACCTTC
CDR3aa: CASSQGLGFETTRYGYTF

abundance: NA
d_gene: NA
v_gene: TRBV5-4
len: 14
j_gene: TRBJ2-7
CDR3nt: TGTGCCAGCAGCTCGACTAGGAGGGTGACCGAGCAGTACTTC
CDR3aa: CASSSTRRVTEQYF

abundance: NA
d_gene: NA
v_gene: TRBV10-3
len: 13
j_gene: TRBJ1-5
CDR3nt: TGTGCCATCGGTGGGCAGAGGGATCAGCCCCAGCATTTT
CDR3aa: CAIGGQRDQPQHF

abundance: NA
d_gene: NA
v_gene: TRBV7-9
len: 13
j_gene: TRBJ2-7
CDR3nt: TGTGCCAGCAGCTTCGACGCTCTGGGCGAGCAGTACTTC
CDR3aa: CASSFDALGEQYF

abundance: NA
d_gene: TRBD1
v_gene: TRBV18
len: 15
j_gene: TRBJ1-1
CDR3nt: TGTGCCAGCTCAGCGCTGACAGGGGTGAACACTGAAGCTTTCTTT
CDR3aa: CASSALTGVNTEAFF

abundance: NA
d_gene: NA
v_gene: TRBV5-6
len: 14
j_gene: TRBJ1-2
CDR3nt: TGTGCCAGCAGCCTGACGGGGGTTTGGGATGGCTACACCTTC
CDR3aa: CASSLTGVWDGYTF

abundance: NA
d_gene: NA
v_gene: TRBV5-4
len: 14
j_gene: TRBJ1-2
CDR3nt: TGTGCCAGCAGCTTGGGACGCTCCCTCTATGGCTACACCTTC
CDR3aa: CASSLGRSLYGYTF

abundance: once
d_gene: NA
v_gene: TRBV28
len: 15
j_gene: TRBJ1-1
CDR3nt: TGTGCCAGCAGTTCTCGGACGGGAAGCAGGACTGAAGCTTTCTTT
CDR3aa: CASSSRTGSRTEAFF

abundance: NA
d_gene: NA
v_gene: TRBV7-2
len: 14
j_gene: TRBJ1-1
CDR3nt: TGTGCCAGCAGCTTAAGGCAGGGGCTACATGAAGCTTTCTTT
CDR3aa: CASSLRQGLHEAFF

abundance: NA
d_gene: TRBD1
v_gene: TRBV5-4
len: 14
j_gene: TRBJ1-4
CDR3nt: TGTGCCAGCAGCCAGACAGGGTCCAATGAAAAACTGTTTTTT
CDR3aa: CASSQTGSNEKLFF

abundance: NA
d_gene: TRBD1
v_gene: TRBV4-2
len: 14
j_gene: TRBJ2-7
CDR3nt: TGTGCCAGCAGTCGACAGGGTGACCCCTACGAGCAGTACTTC
CDR3aa: CASSRQGDPYEQYF

abundance: NA
d_gene: TRBD2
v_gene: TRBV28
len: 14
j_gene: TRBJ2-7
CDR3nt: TGTGCCATCGAAGGACTAGCGGGGTATGCCGAGCAGTACTTC
CDR3aa: CAIEGLAGYAEQYF

abundance: NA
d_gene: NA
v_gene: TRBV29-1
len: 12
j_gene: TRBJ1-2
CDR3nt: TGCAGCGTTGAAGACGGCCTCGGCGGCTACACCTTC
CDR3aa: CSVEDGLGGYTF

abundance: once
d_gene: NA
v_gene: TRBV6-1
len: 14
j_gene: TRBJ1-5
CDR3nt: TGTGCCAGCAGTGAATCGAGGGTGAGTCAGCCCCAGCATTTT
CDR3aa: CASSESRVSQPQHF

abundance: once
d_gene: NA
v_gene: TRBV7-8
len: 15
j_gene: TRBJ2-7
CDR3nt: TGTGCCAGCAGCTCCGCAGGCGACGGGTACTACGAGCAGTACTTC
CDR3aa: CASSSAGDGYYEQYF